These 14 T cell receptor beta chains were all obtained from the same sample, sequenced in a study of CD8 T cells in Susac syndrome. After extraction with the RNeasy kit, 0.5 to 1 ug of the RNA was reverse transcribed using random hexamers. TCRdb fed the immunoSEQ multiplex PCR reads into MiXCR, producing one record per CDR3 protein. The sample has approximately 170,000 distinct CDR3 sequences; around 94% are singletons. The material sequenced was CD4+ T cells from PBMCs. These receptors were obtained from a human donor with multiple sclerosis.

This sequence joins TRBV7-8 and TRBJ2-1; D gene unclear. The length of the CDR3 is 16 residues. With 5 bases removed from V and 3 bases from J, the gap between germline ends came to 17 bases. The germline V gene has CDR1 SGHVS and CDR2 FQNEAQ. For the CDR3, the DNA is TGTGCCAGCAGCAGGATTTCGGCCTCGAACTACAATGAGCAGTTCTTC. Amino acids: CASSRISASNYNEQFF.

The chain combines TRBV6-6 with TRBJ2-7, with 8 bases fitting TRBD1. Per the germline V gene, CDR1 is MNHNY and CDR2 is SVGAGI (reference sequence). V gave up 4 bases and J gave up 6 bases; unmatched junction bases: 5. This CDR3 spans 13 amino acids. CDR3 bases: TGTGCCAGCAGTTTGACAGGGGCTCGCGAGCAGTACTTC. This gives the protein CASSLTGAREQYF.

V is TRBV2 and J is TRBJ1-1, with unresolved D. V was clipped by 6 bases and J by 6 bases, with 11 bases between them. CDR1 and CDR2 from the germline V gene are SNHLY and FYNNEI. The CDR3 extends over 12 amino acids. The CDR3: CASSDFYSEAFF. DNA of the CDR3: TGTGCCAGCAGCGACTTCTACTCTGAAGCTTTCTTT.

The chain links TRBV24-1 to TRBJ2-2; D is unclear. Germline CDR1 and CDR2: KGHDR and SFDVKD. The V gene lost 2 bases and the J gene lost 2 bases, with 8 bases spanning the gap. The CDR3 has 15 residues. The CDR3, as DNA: TGTGCCACCAGTGATTCCCGGCAAAACACCGGGGAGCTGTTTTTT. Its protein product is CATSDSRQNTGELFF.

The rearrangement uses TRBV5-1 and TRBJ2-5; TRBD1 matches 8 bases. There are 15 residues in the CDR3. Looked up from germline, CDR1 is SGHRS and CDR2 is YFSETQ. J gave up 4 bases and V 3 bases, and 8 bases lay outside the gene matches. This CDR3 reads CASSSRRGQGETQYF. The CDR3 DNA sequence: TGCGCCAGCAGCTCACGCAGGGGGCAGGGAGAGACCCAGTACTTC.

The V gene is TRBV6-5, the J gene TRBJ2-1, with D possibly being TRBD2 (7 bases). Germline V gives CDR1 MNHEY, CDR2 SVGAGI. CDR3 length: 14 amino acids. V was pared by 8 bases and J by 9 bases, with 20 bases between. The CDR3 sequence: CASFLGGGTGEQFF. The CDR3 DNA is TGTGCCAGCTTCTTAGGGGGAGGGACCGGTGAGCAGTTCTTC.

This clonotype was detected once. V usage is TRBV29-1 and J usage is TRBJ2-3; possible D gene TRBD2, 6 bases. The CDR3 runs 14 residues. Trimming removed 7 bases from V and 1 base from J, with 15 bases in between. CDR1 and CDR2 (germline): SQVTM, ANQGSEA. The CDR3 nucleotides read TGCAGCGCAGGGACTCCTCTGGGCACAGATACGCAGTATTTT. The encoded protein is CSAGTPLGTDTQYF.

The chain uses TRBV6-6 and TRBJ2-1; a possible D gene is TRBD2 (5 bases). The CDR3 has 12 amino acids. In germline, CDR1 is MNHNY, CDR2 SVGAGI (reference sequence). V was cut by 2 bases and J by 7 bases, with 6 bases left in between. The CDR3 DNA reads TGTGCCAGCAGTTACAGCGGTAATGAGCAGTTCTTC. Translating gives CASSYSGNEQFF.

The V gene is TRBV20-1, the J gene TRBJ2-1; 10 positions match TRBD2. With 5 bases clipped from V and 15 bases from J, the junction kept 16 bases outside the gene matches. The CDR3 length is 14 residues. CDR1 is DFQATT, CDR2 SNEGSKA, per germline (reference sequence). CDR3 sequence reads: CSAGGLAGAQAVFF. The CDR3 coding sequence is TGCAGTGCTGGGGGGCTAGCGGGAGCTCAAGCCGTGTTCTTC.

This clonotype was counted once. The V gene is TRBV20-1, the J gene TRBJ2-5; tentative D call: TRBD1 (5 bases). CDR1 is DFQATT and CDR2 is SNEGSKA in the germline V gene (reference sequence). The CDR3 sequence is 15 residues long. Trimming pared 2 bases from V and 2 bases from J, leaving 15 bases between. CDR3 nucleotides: TGCAGTGCTAGAATTGACAGACCTGTACAAGAGACCCAGTACTTC. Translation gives CSARIDRPVQETQYF.

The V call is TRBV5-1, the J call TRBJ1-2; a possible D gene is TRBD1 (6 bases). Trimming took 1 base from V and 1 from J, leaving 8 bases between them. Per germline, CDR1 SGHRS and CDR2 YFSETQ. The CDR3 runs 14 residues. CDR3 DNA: TGCGCCAGCAGCTTGCAGGGGAGTAACTATGGCTACACCTTC. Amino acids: CASSLQGSNYGYTF.

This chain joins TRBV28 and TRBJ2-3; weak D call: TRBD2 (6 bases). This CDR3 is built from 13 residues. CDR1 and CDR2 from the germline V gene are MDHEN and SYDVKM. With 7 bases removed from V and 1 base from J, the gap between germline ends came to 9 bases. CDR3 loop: CASNGEGTDTQYF. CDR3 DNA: TGTGCCAGCAACGGGGAGGGCACAGATACGCAGTATTTT.

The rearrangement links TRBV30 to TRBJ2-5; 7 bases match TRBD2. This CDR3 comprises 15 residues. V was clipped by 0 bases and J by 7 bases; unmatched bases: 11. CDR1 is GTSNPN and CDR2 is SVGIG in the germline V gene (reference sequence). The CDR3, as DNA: TGTGCCTGGAGTGTACTGTGGGAGGGCCAGGGGACCCAGTACTTC. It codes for CAWSVLWEGQGTQYF.

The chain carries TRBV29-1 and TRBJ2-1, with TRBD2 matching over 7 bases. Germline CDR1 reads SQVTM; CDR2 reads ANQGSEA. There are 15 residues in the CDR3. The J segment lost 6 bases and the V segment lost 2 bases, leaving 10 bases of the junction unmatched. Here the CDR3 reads CSVEKGREALNEQFF. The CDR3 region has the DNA TGCAGCGTTGAAAAAGGCCGGGAGGCCCTCAATGAGCAGTTCTTC.